Following are 30 T cell receptor beta chains from one sample sequenced in a study of spatial heterogeneity in lung cancer. A single record per CDR3 protein comes from TCRdb applying MiXCR to the 5' RACE reads. The sample consists of more than 10,000 distinct CDR3 sequences, approximately 4.8% of them appearing once. These TCRs are of unknown antigen specificity. Specified time point: sample taken at primary tumor resection. General study findings and limits: Intratumoral expanded alpha and beta TCR counts were found to track tumor mutation counts.

The material sequenced was lung tumor tissue, taken at surgery. The receptors stem from a male donor with early-stage non-small cell lung cancer.

This clonotype was picked up many times. This beta chain represents an off-target read in a library built for alpha chains; its size is of limited meaning. The chain carries TRBV7-2 and TRBJ1-6; no definite D call. CDR1 and CDR2 from the germline V gene are SGHTA and FQGNSA. The CDR3 runs 15 residues. Between the trimmed V and J ends, which lost 1 base and 9 bases, there was a span of 13 bases. The CDR3 here is CASSLVPGFGSPLHF. The CDR3 region has the DNA TGTGCCAGCAGCTTAGTCCCGGGTTTCGGTTCACCCCTCCACTTT.

A note on this clonotype: A library prepared for alpha chains yielded this beta chain as an off-target read; its size is of little meaning. The CDR3 loop reads CSASVGLEGTEAFF. The CDR3 DNA is TGCAGTGCTAGTGTCGGCCTCGAGGGCACTGAAGCTTTCTTT. This chain links TRBV20-1 with TRBJ1-1; unclear D gene. Germline V gene sequence: CDR1 DFQATT, CDR2 SNEGSKA (reference sequence). The CDR3 is 14 amino acids. Trimming took 3 bases from V and 4 from J, leaving 15 bases between them.

The table lists this clonotype with many counts. In a library made to pick up alpha chains, this beta chain is a stray read with a size that means little. The chain carries TRBV20-1 and TRBJ2-7; D not resolved. The ends were cut back, 3 bases at V and 3 bases at J, with 18 bases in the middle. The CDR3 spans 15 residues. Germline V gives CDR1 DFQATT, CDR2 SNEGSKA (reference sequence). CDR3 loop: CSASNPERFGYEQYF. The DNA of the CDR3 is TGCAGTGCTAGCAACCCTGAGAGATTTGGCTACGAGCAGTACTTC.

This clonotype was detected many times. This beta chain is a stray read from a library made for alpha chains; its abundance is not meaningful. CDR3 sequence reads: CASSHELSEDTQYF. CDR3 bases: TGTGCCAGCAGCCACGAGCTGAGTGAAGATACGCAGTATTTT. V usage is TRBV7-9 and J usage is TRBJ2-3, with D uncertain. Germline V CDR1 and CDR2: SEHNR, FQNEAQ (reference sequence). Trimming took 5 bases from V and 5 from J, leaving 14 bases between them. The CDR3 runs 14 residues.

This clonotype has more than one count but fewer than ten. The library was designed around alpha chains, so this beta chain is a stray read whose abundance carries little weight. The CDR3 loop reads CATRNSGTQYF. The DNA of the CDR3 is TGTGCCACCAGGAATTCTGGTACGCAGTATTTT. The V call is TRBV28, the J call TRBJ2-3; no definite D call. V was shortened by 10 bases and J by 8 bases, with 13 bases between the two germline ends. CDR1 is MDHEN, CDR2 SYDVKM, per germline. The CDR3 is made up of 11 amino acids.

This clonotype came up many times. This beta chain appears as a stray read in a library generated for alpha chains; its size is not informative. This chain uses TRBV4-3 with TRBJ2-1; the match to TRBD2 covers 8 bases. Germline CDR1 LGHNA, CDR2 YSLEER. The trim removed 1 base at V and 3 bases at J, leaving 11 bases unmatched. The CDR3 extends over 18 amino acids. This CDR3 is CASSQGLGFSGDYNEQFF. The CDR3, as DNA: TGCGCCAGCAGCCAAGGTCTAGGGTTTAGCGGGGACTACAATGAGCAGTTCTTC.

Ten or more counts support this clonotype. A library made for alpha chains picked up this beta chain off target, so its size means little. The gene calls are TRBV5-1 and TRBJ2-1, with D possibly matching TRBD2 (5 bases). The CDR3 runs to 14 residues. CDR1 is SGHRS and CDR2 is YFSETQ in the germline V gene. The V end lost 3 bases, the J end lost 9 bases, and 16 bases lay between the germline ends. For the CDR3, the DNA is TGCGCCAGCAGCTCCACCGGACCCCGGGGTGAGCAGTTCTTC. Encoded protein: CASSSTGPRGEQFF.

This clonotype occurred many times. The library was designed around alpha chains, so this beta chain is a stray read whose abundance carries little weight. The chain is built from TRBV29-1 and TRBJ2-7; D is unclear. There are 12 residues in the CDR3. Per the germline V gene, CDR1 is SQVTM and CDR2 is ANQGSEA. The germline V and J ends were trimmed by 6 bases and 1 base, with 10 bases remaining between them. The CDR3, as DNA: TGCAGCGTCGTTAACGGGTCCTACGAGCAGTACTTC. It yields the protein CSVVNGSYEQYF.

This clonotype is categorized as medium-sized. Because the library targeted alpha chains, this beta chain is an off-target read whose size means little. The chain uses TRBV12-3 or TRBV12-4 and TRBJ1-6; no clear D gene. The CDR3 length is 16 residues. Trimming shortened V by 6 bases and J by 6 bases, and 18 bases separated the two germline ends. This CDR3 is CASRSDLTSANSPLHF. The CDR3 DNA is TGTGCCAGCAGATCTGACCTGACAAGCGCTAATTCACCCCTCCACTTT.

This clonotype has a count of ten or more. This beta chain came through as a stray read in a library set up for alpha chains, and its size says little. The rearrangement joins TRBV7-2 to TRBJ1-2; 7 nucleotides match TRBD1. The CDR3 extends over 13 amino acids. Germline CDR1 is SGHTA and CDR2 is FQGNSA. V trimming: 5 bases; J trimming: 8 bases; junction bases outside the gene matches: 8. This CDR3 reads CASSTDRRNGYTF. In DNA, the CDR3 is TGTGCCAGCAGCACGGACAGGAGGAACGGCTACACCTTC.

Concerning this clonotype itself: The library was built for alpha chains, so this beta chain is an off-target read and its size means little. V gene TRBV12-3 or TRBV12-4 combines with J gene TRBJ2-5; D may be TRBD2 (6 bases). The V end lost 4 bases, the J end lost 6 bases, and 15 bases lay between the germline ends. The CDR3 length is 14 residues. The CDR3 loop reads CASSSRDSGKTQYF. The CDR3 DNA sequence: TGTGCCAGCAGTTCCCGGGACTCTGGAAAGACCCAGTACTTC.

To note about this clonotype: This beta chain is a stray read from a library made for alpha chains; its abundance is not meaningful. This chain joins TRBV6-1 and TRBJ1-5; D call uncertain. Germline V gene data show CDR1 as MNHNS and CDR2 as SASEGT. This CDR3 is built from 15 residues. The V gene lost 5 bases and the J gene lost 2 bases, with 13 bases spanning the gap. CDR3 DNA: TGTGCCAGCAGTTTCGGGTCCCTTGGCAATCAGCCCCAGCATTTT. It translates to CASSFGSLGNQPQHF.

This clonotype was picked up many times. Because this beta chain is a stray read in a library intended to capture alpha chains, its abundance should not be given much weight. CDR3 region: CASSPGQANQPQHF. The CDR3 nucleotides read TGTGCCAGCTCACCCGGACAGGCTAATCAGCCCCAGCATTTT. The rearrangement links TRBV18 to TRBJ1-5, with 7 bases matching TRBD1. Germline loops: CDR1 KGHSH, CDR2 LQKENI. This CDR3 has 14 residues. The V gene end was trimmed by 3 bases and the J gene end by 4 bases; junction bases not matched to a gene: 3.

This clonotype was picked up a small number of times. With the library built for alpha chains, this beta chain is off target and its frequency is not meaningful. The rearrangement links TRBV7-9 to TRBJ2-7; TRBD1 aligns across 8 bases. With 5 bases clipped from V and 5 bases from J, the junction kept 2 bases outside the gene matches. The CDR3 length is 12 residues. Germline V lookup: CDR1 SEHNR, CDR2 FQNEAQ (reference sequence). As DNA, the CDR3 is TGTGCCAGCAGCCCGGACAGGGACGAGCAGTACTTC. Amino acids: CASSPDRDEQYF.

In this sample, this clonotype turned up many times. This beta chain is a stray read from a library made for alpha chains; its abundance is not meaningful. This chain's CDR3 is CASSLDSGGTSYEQYF. As DNA, the CDR3 is TGCGCCAGCAGCTTGGATAGCGGGGGGACGTCCTACGAGCAGTACTTC. The chain couples TRBV5-1 to TRBJ2-7, with 10 nucleotides matching TRBD2. This CDR3 is 16 amino acids long. Trimming took 0 bases from V and 1 from J; bases not matched to a gene: 4. Looked up from germline, CDR1 is SGHRS and CDR2 is YFSETQ.

At least ten counts were recorded for this clonotype. Little can be read into the size of this beta chain, an off-target read in a library designed for alpha chains. The chain joins TRBV10-3 to TRBJ1-2; D ambiguous. The germline V and J ends were trimmed by 4 bases and 4 bases, with 4 bases remaining between them. Germline V lookup: CDR1 ENHRY, CDR2 SYGVKD. This CDR3 has 11 amino acids. The CDR3 protein is CAISGPYGYTF. The CDR3 DNA is TGTGCCATCAGTGGTCCCTATGGCTACACCTTC.

Ten or more counts support this clonotype. This beta chain is an off-target read within a library intended for alpha chains, so its frequency means little. The chain employs TRBV6-6 and TRBJ2-5; D is perhaps TRBD2 (5 bases). Germline V gene data show CDR1 as MNHNY and CDR2 as SVGAGI (reference sequence). The CDR3 loop spans 13 amino acids. V lost 4 bases and J 5 bases, leaving 11 bases between the germline ends. This CDR3 is CASSWQAGETQYF. CDR3 nucleotide sequence: TGTGCCAGCAGTTGGCAGGCGGGCGAGACCCAGTACTTC.

In this sample, this clonotype turned up many times. Found in a library prepared for alpha chains, this beta chain is an off-target read, and its abundance has little meaning. This rearrangement joins TRBV18 to TRBJ2-6; 8 nucleotides align to TRBD2. The CDR3 contains 19 residues. With V trimmed by 3 bases and J by 0 bases, 10 bases remained unmatched. Germline CDR1 reads KGHSH; CDR2 reads LQKENI. The CDR3 coding sequence is TGTGCCAGCTCACCTCGATGGCTAGCGGGTGACTCTGGGGCCAACGTCCTGACTTTC. This encodes CASSPRWLAGDSGANVLTF.

Many counts were recorded for this clonotype. This beta chain lies outside the target of a library built for alpha chains; its clone size means little. The rearrangement links TRBV5-1 to TRBJ2-7; D possibly uses TRBD1 or TRBD2 (5 bases each). Per the germline V gene, CDR1 is SGHRS and CDR2 is YFSETQ. Between the trimmed V and J ends, which lost 0 bases and 4 bases, there was a span of 8 bases. There are 13 residues in the CDR3. CDR3 protein: CASSLGREYEQYF. CDR3 nucleotides: TGCGCCAGCAGCTTGGGCAGGGAGTACGAGCAGTACTTC.

The sample holds many counts of this clonotype. Since the library was made to target alpha chains, this beta chain is a stray read and its abundance is not meaningful. This chain links TRBV6-1 with TRBJ2-7; D gene ambiguous. The CDR3 is 15 residues long. CDR1 MNHNS and CDR2 SASEGT come from the germline V gene. The V gene lost 0 bases and the J gene lost 0 bases, with 9 bases spanning the gap. The CDR3 reads CASSEAGSFSYEQYF. CDR3 coding DNA: TGTGCCAGCAGTGAAGCAGGAAGTTTCTCCTACGAGCAGTACTTC.

The table lists this clonotype with many counts. For a library built for alpha chains, this beta chain is a stray read; little rests on its size. The CDR3 sequence is CASSWFYLYNEQFF. The CDR3 DNA reads as TGTGCCAGCAGTTGGTTCTATCTTTACAATGAGCAGTTCTTC. V gene TRBV27 combines with J gene TRBJ2-1; no firm D call. This CDR3 spans 14 amino acids. Trimming pared 4 bases from V and 4 bases from J, leaving 11 bases between. Germline-derived CDR1 and CDR2 are MNHEY and SMNVEV (reference sequence).

This clonotype was detected ten times or more. In a library made to pick up alpha chains, this beta chain is a stray read with a size that means little. The rearrangement links TRBV20-1 to TRBJ1-5; TRBD1 might be the D (5 bases). This CDR3 has 14 residues. CDR1 is DFQATT and CDR2 is SNEGSKA in the germline V gene (reference sequence). Trimming took 6 bases from V and 2 from J, leaving 14 bases between them. CDR3 coding DNA: TGCAGTGCCGAGCGTGGGGGACGCAATCAGCCCCAGCATTTT. It specifies CSAERGGRNQPQHF.

In its sample, this clonotype was seen many times. This beta chain came through as a stray read in a library set up for alpha chains, and its size says little. The CDR3 DNA reads as TGTGCCAGCAGCCCCCCCTATGGGGGCACTGAAGCTTTCTTT. It translates to CASSPPYGGTEAFF. V gene TRBV11-2 combines with J gene TRBJ1-1, with a tentative D call TRBD1 (5 bases). Germline V gene lookup returns CDR1 SGHAT and CDR2 FQNNGV. Trimming pared 5 bases from V and 4 bases from J, leaving 14 bases between. The CDR3 sequence is 14 residues long.

Many counts were recorded for this clonotype. One junction end does not reproduce the germline sequence, and a read error may be involved. This beta chain is a stray sequence in a library constructed for alpha chains; its clone size is not meaningful. V and J are TRBV20-1 and TRBJ1-5; D not certain. This CDR3 has 12 residues. Germline loops: CDR1 DFQATT, CDR2 SNEGSKA (reference sequence). For the CDR3, the DNA is TGCAGTGCTACCCATAGCAATCAGTCCCAGCATTTT. Translated: CSATHSNQSQHF.

This clonotype has a handful of counts. Because this beta chain is a stray read in a library intended to capture alpha chains, its abundance should not be given much weight. The rearrangement joins TRBV7-8 to TRBJ2-3; 10 nucleotides line up with TRBD1. Germline V gives CDR1 SGHVS, CDR2 FQNEAQ. V lost 6 bases and J lost 3; bases outside the gene matches: 9. There are 16 residues in the CDR3. CDR3 in DNA: TGTGCCAGCAGTTCCATTAGGGACAGGGGAACAGATACGCAGTATTTT. It codes for CASSSIRDRGTDTQYF.

This clonotype was counted many times. This beta chain represents an off-target read in a library built for alpha chains; its size is of limited meaning. This chain uses TRBV10-3 with TRBJ1-5; D may be TRBD1 (5 bases). V lost 0 bases, J lost 0 bases, and 15 bases lay in between. CDR1 and CDR2 (germline): ENHRY, SYGVKD. The length of the CDR3 is 18 residues. The CDR3 loop reads CAISESAGTQYSNQPQHF. Here the CDR3 DNA reads TGTGCCATCAGTGAGTCGGCAGGGACCCAGTATAGCAATCAGCCCCAGCATTTT.

This clonotype was seen ten or more times. Because the library targeted alpha chains, this beta chain is an off-target read whose size means little. This sequence joins TRBV20-1 and TRBJ2-1; D is tentatively TRBD1 or TRBD2 (5 bases each). The CDR3 spans 16 residues. Germline CDR1 and CDR2: DFQATT and SNEGSKA (reference sequence). The V end was cut by 0 bases, the J end by 8 bases, with 20 bases between. The CDR3 loop is CSARDLSRGARDEQFF. CDR3 DNA: TGCAGTGCTAGAGATCTGTCACGGGGCGCGAGGGATGAGCAGTTCTTC.

For this clonotype: With the library built for alpha chains, this beta chain is off target and its frequency is not meaningful. The chain recombines TRBV9 with TRBJ2-5; perhaps TRBD2 as D (6 bases). This CDR3 spans 16 amino acids. From germline, CDR1 is SGDLS and CDR2 YYNGEE. V lost 4 bases to trimming and J lost 4 bases, with 20 bases between them. In DNA, the CDR3 is TGTGCCAGCAGCCCCCGGGACTGGAACACCCCAGAGACCCAGTACTTC. Encoded protein: CASSPRDWNTPETQYF.

This clonotype has a count of ten or more. This beta chain is an unintended read in a library built for alpha chains; its size means little. This chain connects TRBV29-1 to TRBJ2-7; TRBD2 matches 14 bases. Germline CDR1 is SQVTM and CDR2 is ANQGSEA. V shed 6 bases and J 0 bases; nucleotides not matched to a gene: 7. The length of the CDR3 is 16 residues. The CDR3 loop is CSVEGLAGAGSYEQYF. In DNA form, the CDR3 reads TGCAGCGTGGAGGGACTAGCGGGGGCGGGCTCCTACGAGCAGTACTTC.

This clonotype was found many times. Germline and junction disagree at one end, which may indicate a read error. The size of this beta chain means little, since it is a stray read in a library made for alpha chains. The chain is built from TRBV28 and TRBJ1-1; TRBD1 matches 8 bases. The CDR3 loop spans 14 amino acids. Germline values: CDR1 MDHEN, CDR2 SYDVKM. CDR3 amino acids: CASSSPPSGTGGLF. Written as DNA, the CDR3 is TGTGCCAGCAGTAGCCCCCCCTCCGGGACAGGAGGCTTATTT.